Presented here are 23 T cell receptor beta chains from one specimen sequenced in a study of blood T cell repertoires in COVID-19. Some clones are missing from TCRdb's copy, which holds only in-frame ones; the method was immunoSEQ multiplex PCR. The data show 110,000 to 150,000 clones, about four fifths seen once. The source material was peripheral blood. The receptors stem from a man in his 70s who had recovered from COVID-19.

CDR3 protein: CASSPGYSGRRRSYEQYF. Written as DNA, the CDR3 is TGTGCCAGCTCACCTGGTTATAGCGGGAGACGGCGCTCCTACGAGCAGTACTTC. This chain joins TRBV18 and TRBJ2-7; 9 bases agree with TRBD2. The CDR3 has 18 residues. The ends lost 3 bases at V and 0 bases at J; junction bases unmatched: 12. Germline CDR1 KGHSH, CDR2 LQKENI.

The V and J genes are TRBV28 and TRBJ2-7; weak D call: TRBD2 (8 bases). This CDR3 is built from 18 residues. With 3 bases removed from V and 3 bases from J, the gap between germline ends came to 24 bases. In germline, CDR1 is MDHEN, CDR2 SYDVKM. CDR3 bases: TGTGCCAGCAGTTTCCCCATAGCGGGACAGCCCTCCAACTACGAGCAGTACTTC. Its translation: CASSFPIAGQPSNYEQYF.

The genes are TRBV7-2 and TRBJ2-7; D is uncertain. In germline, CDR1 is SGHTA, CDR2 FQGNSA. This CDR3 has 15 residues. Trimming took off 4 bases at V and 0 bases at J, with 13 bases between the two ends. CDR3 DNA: TGTGCCAGCAGCTCACTACTTGGCAGCTCCTACGAGCAGTACTTC. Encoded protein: CASSSLLGSSYEQYF.

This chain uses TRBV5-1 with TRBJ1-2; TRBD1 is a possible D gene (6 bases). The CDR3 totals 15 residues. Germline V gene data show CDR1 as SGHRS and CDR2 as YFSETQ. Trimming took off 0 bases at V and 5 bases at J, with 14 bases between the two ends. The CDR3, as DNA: TGCGCCAGCAGCTTGGGTGCCGAGAGGGGGTATGGCTACACCTTC. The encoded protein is CASSLGAERGYGYTF.

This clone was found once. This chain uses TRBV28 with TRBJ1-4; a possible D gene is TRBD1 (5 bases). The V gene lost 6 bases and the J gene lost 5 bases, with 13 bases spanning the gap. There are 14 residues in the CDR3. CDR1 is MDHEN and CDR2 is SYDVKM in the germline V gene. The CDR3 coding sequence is TGTGCCAGCAGACTGGGACGGGAGAATGAAAAACTGTTTTTT. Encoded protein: CASRLGRENEKLFF.

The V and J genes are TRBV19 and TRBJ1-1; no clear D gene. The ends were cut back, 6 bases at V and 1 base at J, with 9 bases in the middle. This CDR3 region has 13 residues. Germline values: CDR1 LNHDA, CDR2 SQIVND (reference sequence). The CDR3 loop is CASSWLRNTEAFF. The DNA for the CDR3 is TGTGCCAGTAGCTGGTTGCGGAACACTGAAGCTTTCTTT.

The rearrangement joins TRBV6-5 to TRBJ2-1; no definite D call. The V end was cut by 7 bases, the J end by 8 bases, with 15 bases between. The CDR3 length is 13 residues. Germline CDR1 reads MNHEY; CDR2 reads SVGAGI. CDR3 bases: TGTGCCAGCAACCGCGGTTTTTATGATGAGCAGTTCTTC. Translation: CASNRGFYDEQFF.

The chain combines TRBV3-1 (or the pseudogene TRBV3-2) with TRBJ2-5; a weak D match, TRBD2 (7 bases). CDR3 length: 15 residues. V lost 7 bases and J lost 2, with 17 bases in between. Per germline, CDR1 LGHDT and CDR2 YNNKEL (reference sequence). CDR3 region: CASTRGGTKQETQYF. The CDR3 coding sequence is TGTGCCAGCACCCGAGGGGGGACTAAACAAGAGACCCAGTACTTC.

CDR3 protein: CASSTTGITQYF. The CDR3 DNA follows: TGCGCCAGCAGTACCACAGGGATTACGCAGTATTTT. The J gene is TRBJ2-3, the V gene TRBV10-2; maybe TRBD1 (6 bases). Deletions cut 5 bases from V and 8 bases from J, with 11 bases between. The CDR3 runs 12 residues. The germline V gene has CDR1 WSHSY and CDR2 SAAADI.

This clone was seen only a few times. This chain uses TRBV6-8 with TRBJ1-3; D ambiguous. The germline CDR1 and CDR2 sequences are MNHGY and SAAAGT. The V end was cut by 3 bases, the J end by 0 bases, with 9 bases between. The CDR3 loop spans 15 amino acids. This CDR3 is CASSYSAGSGNTIYF. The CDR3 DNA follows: TGTGCCAGCAGTTATTCGGCAGGCTCTGGAAACACCATATATTTT.

The chain's CDR3 is CASSLFLAGGTDTQYF. The CDR3 DNA follows: TGTGCCAGCAGCTTGTTTCTAGCGGGGGGCACAGATACGCAGTATTTT. The V call is TRBV5-6, the J call TRBJ2-3, with 10 bases matching TRBD2. CDR3 size: 16 residues. V dropped 1 base and J dropped 1; count of bases not matched to a gene: 3. Germline CDR1 reads SGHDT; CDR2 reads YYEEEE.

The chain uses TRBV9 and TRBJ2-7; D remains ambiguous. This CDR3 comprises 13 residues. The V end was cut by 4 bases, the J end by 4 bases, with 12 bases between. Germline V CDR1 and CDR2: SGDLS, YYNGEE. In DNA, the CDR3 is TGTGCCAGCAGCCCCTGGAGCACGTACGAGCAGTACTTC. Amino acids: CASSPWSTYEQYF.

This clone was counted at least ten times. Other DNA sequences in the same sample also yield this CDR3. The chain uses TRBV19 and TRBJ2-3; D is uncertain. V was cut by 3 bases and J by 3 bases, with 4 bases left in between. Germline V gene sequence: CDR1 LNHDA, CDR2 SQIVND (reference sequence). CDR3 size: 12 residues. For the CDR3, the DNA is TGTGCCAGTAGTATCGGGACAGATACGCAGTATTTT. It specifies CASSIGTDTQYF.

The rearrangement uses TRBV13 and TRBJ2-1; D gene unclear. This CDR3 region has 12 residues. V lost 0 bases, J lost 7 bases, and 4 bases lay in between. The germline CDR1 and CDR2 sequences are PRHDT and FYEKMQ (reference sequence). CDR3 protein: CASSLGTNEQFF. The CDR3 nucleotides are TGTGCCAGCAGCTTAGGGACTAATGAGCAGTTCTTC.

The CDR3 loop reads CASTDRGPANEQFF. As DNA, the CDR3 is TGTGCCAGCACGGACAGGGGACCCGCCAATGAGCAGTTCTTC. The chain employs TRBV27 and TRBJ2-1, with 9 bases matching TRBD1. Germline V gene sequence: CDR1 MNHEY, CDR2 SMNVEV (reference sequence). J was trimmed by 6 bases and V by 7 bases; bases with no gene match: 7. The CDR3 has 14 residues.

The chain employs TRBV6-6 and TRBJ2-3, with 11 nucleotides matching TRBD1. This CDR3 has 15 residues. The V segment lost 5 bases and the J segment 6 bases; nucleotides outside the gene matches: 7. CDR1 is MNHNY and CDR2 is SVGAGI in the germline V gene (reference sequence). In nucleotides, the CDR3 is TGTGCCAGCAGTCACCGGGACAGGGGGAGTGATACGCAGTATTTT. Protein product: CASSHRDRGSDTQYF.

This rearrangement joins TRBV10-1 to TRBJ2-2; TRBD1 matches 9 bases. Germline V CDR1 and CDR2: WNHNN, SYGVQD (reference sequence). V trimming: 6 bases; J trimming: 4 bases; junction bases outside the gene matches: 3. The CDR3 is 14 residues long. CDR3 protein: CASSRDRATGELFF. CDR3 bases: TGCGCCAGCAGCCGGGACAGGGCCACCGGGGAGCTGTTTTTT.

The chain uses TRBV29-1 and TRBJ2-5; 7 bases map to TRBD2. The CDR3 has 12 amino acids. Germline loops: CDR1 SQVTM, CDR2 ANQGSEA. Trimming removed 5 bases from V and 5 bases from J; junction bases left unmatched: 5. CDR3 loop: CSVLGRGETQYF. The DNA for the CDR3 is TGCAGCGTTCTGGGGCGGGGGGAGACCCAGTACTTC.

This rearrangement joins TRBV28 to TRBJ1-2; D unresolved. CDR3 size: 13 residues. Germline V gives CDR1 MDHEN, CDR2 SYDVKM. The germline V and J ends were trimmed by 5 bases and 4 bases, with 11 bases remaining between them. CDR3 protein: CASSIRVFYGYTF. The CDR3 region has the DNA TGTGCCAGCAGTATACGGGTCTTCTATGGCTACACCTTC.

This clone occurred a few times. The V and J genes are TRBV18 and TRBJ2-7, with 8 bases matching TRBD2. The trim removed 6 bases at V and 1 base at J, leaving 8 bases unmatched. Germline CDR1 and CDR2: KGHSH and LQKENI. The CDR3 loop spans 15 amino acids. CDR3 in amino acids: CASSPRGGGSYEQYF. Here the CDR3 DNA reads TGTGCCAGCTCCCCCAGGGGCGGGGGGTCCTACGAGCAGTACTTC.

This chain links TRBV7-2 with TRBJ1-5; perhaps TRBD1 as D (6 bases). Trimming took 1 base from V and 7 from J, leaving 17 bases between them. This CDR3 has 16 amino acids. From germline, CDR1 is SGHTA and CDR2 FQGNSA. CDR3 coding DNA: TGTGCCAGCAGCTTAGGGGTACAGGGAGCGGGACAGCCCCAGCATTTT. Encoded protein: CASSLGVQGAGQPQHF.

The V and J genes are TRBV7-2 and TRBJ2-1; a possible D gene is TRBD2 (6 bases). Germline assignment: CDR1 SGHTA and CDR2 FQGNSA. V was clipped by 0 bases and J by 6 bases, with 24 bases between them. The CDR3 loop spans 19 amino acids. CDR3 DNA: TGTGCCAGCAGCTTAGCGGGCCGCGGGGCCGGGGTTCCTACCAATGAGCAGTTCTTC. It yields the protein CASSLAGRGAGVPTNEQFF.

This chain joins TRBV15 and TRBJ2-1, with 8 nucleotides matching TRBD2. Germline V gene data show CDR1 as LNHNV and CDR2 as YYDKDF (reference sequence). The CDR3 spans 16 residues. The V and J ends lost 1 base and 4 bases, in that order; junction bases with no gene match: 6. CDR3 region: CATSRVPAGAYNEQFF. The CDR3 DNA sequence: TGTGCCACCAGCAGAGTTCCAGCGGGAGCTTACAATGAGCAGTTCTTC.